The 10 T cell receptor beta chains given below trace back to one sample, sequenced in a study of long-term antiretroviral therapy in people with HIV (dated by TCRdb to between 2021 and 2024). Sequencing of the TRB variable region was done with the immunoSEQ hsTCRB v3.0 assay at survey level resolution. The source is immuneACCESS, and TCRdb retained only in-frame sequences with V and J called. Part of the clones is not carried over; for the studies checked, unresolved V genes explain less than half of this, and the remainder is unexplained. The sample table contains some 23,000 clones; only one count was recorded for 79% of them. Of the sample, approximately 11% is held by the ten largest clones. This specimen consisted of unsorted PBMCs, obtained 1.2 years after starting antiretroviral therapy. The receptors derive from a woman between 40 and 55 years old with HIV.

J is TRBJ2-3 and V is TRBV5-1; D is ambiguous. The germline gives CDR1 SGHRS, CDR2 YFSETQ. The CDR3 runs 14 residues. The ends were cut back, 0 bases at V and 2 bases at J, with 7 bases in the middle. The CDR3, as DNA: TGCGCCAGCAGCTTGGCCCCAGACACAGATACGCAGTATTTT. The encoded protein is CASSLAPDTDTQYF.

The chain carries TRBV4-2 and TRBJ1-1; D is unresolved. The V gene lost 4 bases and the J gene lost 0 bases, with 15 bases spanning the gap. In germline, CDR1 is LGHNA, CDR2 YNFKEQ. The CDR3 length is 16 residues. The CDR3 DNA is TGTGCCAGCAGCCCGAATATACTCTCCATGAACACTGAAGCTTTCTTT. This gives the protein CASSPNILSMNTEAFF.

V gene TRBV5-6 combines with J gene TRBJ2-5; D remains ambiguous. Deletions cut 0 bases from V and 5 bases from J, with 8 bases between. CDR1 SGHDT and CDR2 YYEEEE come from the germline V gene. This CDR3 contains 13 residues. The CDR3 is CASSLVSRETQYF. Written as DNA, the CDR3 is TGTGCCAGCAGCTTGGTTAGCCGGGAGACCCAGTACTTC.

The chain uses TRBV27 and TRBJ2-2; 11 bases map to TRBD1. J lost 4 bases, V lost 2 bases, and 3 bases had no gene match. The CDR3 extends over 16 amino acids. CDR1 and CDR2 (germline): MNHEY, SMNVEV (reference sequence). CDR3 DNA: TGTGCCAGCAGTTTAGGGACAGGGGGTAGCACCGGGGAGCTGTTTTTT. Encoded protein: CASSLGTGGSTGELFF.

The V and J genes are TRBV2 and TRBJ1-1, with D perhaps TRBD1 (5 bases). The CDR3 runs 13 residues. Looked up from germline, CDR1 is SNHLY and CDR2 is FYNNEI. Trimming took 7 bases from V and 1 from J, leaving 10 bases between them. The CDR3 region has the DNA TGTGCCAGCAAATGGGGGGAGAACACTGAAGCTTTCTTT. Residues: CASKWGENTEAFF.

The chain employs TRBV29-1 and TRBJ1-1; D is unresolved. The CDR3 spans 15 residues. Trimming cost V 3 bases and J 0 bases, with 14 bases left between them. Looked up from germline, CDR1 is SQVTM and CDR2 is ANQGSEA. As DNA, the CDR3 is TGCAGCGTTGAGTCGGGGTGGGGAATGAACACTGAAGCTTTCTTT. Amino acid sequence: CSVESGWGMNTEAFF.

The CDR3 DNA follows: TGTGCCAGCAGCATGACAGTAACAGATACGCAGTATTTT. Protein sequence: CASSMTVTDTQYF. This chain joins TRBV5-4 and TRBJ2-3; perhaps TRBD1 as D (5 bases). The V end was cut by 4 bases, the J end by 3 bases, with 9 bases between. The CDR3 consists of 13 residues. CDR1 is SGHNT and CDR2 is YYREEE in the germline V gene (reference sequence). Variable domain in full (rest from reference TRBV5-4 and TRBJ2-3): ETGVTQSPTHLIKTRGQQVTLRCSSQSGHNTVSWYQQALGQGPQFIFQYYREEENGRGNFPPRFSGLQFPNYSSELNVNALELDDSALYLCASSMTVTDTQYFGPGTRLTVL.

This chain connects TRBV11-1 to TRBJ2-3; 10 bases match TRBD1. The junction had 13 bases not matched to a gene; V was cut back by 4 bases and J by 6 bases. Germline CDR1 and CDR2: SGHAT and FQDESV (reference sequence). The CDR3 spans 17 residues. As DNA, the CDR3 is TGTGCCAGCAGCTCGGCGGCGGGGACAGGGGCCTCGGATACGCAGTATTTT. It specifies CASSSAAGTGASDTQYF.

This sequence joins TRBV18 and TRBJ2-7; 7 bases are shared with TRBD2. J gave up 5 bases and V 3 bases, and 10 bases lay outside the gene matches. This CDR3 comprises 15 residues. CDR1 is KGHSH, CDR2 LQKENI, per germline. In DNA form, the CDR3 reads TGTGCCAGCTCACCCCCGGGACTAATCTTGAACGAGCAGTACTTC. It is translated as CASSPPGLILNEQYF. The whole variable domain, remainder taken from reference TRBV18 and TRBJ2-7, is NAGVMQNPRHLVRRRGQEARLRCSPMKGHSHVYWYRQLPEEGLKFMVYLQKENIIDESGMPKERFSAEFPKEGPSILRIQQVVRGDSAAYFCASSPPGLILNEQYFGPGTRLTVT.

V usage is TRBV21-1 and J usage is TRBJ2-3; the listed D gene, TRBD2, was not tested against the DNA. TRBV21-1 is a pseudogene. This CDR3 contains 15 residues. The CDR3 nucleotides are TGTGCCAGCAGCACCCCTAGCGGCGAAACAGATACGCAGTATTTT. Translation: CASSTPSGETDTQYF.